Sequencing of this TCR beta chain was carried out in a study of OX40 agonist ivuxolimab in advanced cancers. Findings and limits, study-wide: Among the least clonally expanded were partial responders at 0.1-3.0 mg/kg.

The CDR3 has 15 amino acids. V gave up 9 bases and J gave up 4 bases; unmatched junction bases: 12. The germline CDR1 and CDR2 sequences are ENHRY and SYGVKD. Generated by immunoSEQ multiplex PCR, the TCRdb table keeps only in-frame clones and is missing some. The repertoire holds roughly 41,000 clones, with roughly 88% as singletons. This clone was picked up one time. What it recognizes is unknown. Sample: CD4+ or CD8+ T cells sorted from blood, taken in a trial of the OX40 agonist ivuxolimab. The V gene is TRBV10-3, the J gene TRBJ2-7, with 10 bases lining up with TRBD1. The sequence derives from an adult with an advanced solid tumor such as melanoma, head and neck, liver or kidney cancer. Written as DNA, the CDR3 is TGTGCCATTAGAGCCGGGACAGGGGTCTCTTACGAGCAGTACTTC. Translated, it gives CAIRAGTGVSYEQYF.